The 15 T cell receptor beta chains in this list originate from one sample, sequenced in a study of somatic mutations in cytotoxic T cells in rheumatoid arthritis. Generated by immunoSEQ multiplex PCR, the TCRdb table keeps only in-frame clones and is missing some. This sample carries more than 25,000 clones, 74% of them seen once, and the ten largest clones take approximately 9.3%. Sequenced material: CD8+ T cells sorted from blood. The receptors originated from a woman younger than 30 in good health.

The rearrangement uses TRBV19 and TRBJ2-7; 7 bases agree with TRBD1. The ends lost 7 bases at V and 2 bases at J; junction bases unmatched: 14. CDR1 and CDR2 from the germline V gene are LNHDA and SQIVND (reference sequence). This CDR3 has 16 amino acids. The CDR3 here is CASTPSQGYPPYEQYF. As DNA, the CDR3 is TGTGCCAGTACCCCATCACAGGGGTACCCTCCCTACGAGCAGTACTTC.

The chain joins TRBV30 to TRBJ1-2; no clear D. The length of the CDR3 is 13 residues. V was pared by 3 bases and J by 6 bases, with 14 bases between. Germline CDR1 GTSNPN, CDR2 SVGIG (reference sequence). CDR3 sequence (DNA): TGTGCCTGGAGCATCGGGGAAGCGGATGGCTACACCTTC. It is translated as CAWSIGEADGYTF. Combining the CDR3 with reference TRBV30 and TRBJ1-2 gives the whole variable domain SQTIHQWPATLVQPVGSPLSLECTVEGTSNPNLYWYRQAAGRGLQLLFYSVGIGQISSEVPQNLSASRPQDRQFILSSKKLLLSDSGFYLCAWSIGEADGYTFGSGTRLTVV.

The chain recombines TRBV29-1 with TRBJ2-1; 9 bases map to TRBD1. J lost 9 bases, V lost 6 bases, and 6 bases had no gene match. The CDR3 has 12 residues. In germline, CDR1 is SQVTM, CDR2 ANQGSEA. The CDR3 loop is CSVWDRAGEQFF. CDR3 DNA sequence: TGCAGCGTGTGGGACAGGGCGGGTGAGCAGTTCTTC.

V and J are TRBV19 and TRBJ1-2; unclear D gene. The CDR3 length is 13 residues. Germline loops: CDR1 LNHDA, CDR2 SQIVND (reference sequence). V shed 2 bases and J shed 5 bases, with 9 bases lying between them. The CDR3 DNA follows: TGTGCCAGTAGTATATCCGGAAATTATGGCTACACCTTC. It yields the protein CASSISGNYGYTF.

The sample holds one count of this clone. The rearrangement uses TRBV11-2 and TRBJ2-5; possible D gene TRBD2, 7 bases. This CDR3 is built from 14 residues. Trimming cost V 4 bases and J 3 bases, with 12 bases left between them. Looked up from germline, CDR1 is SGHAT and CDR2 is FQNNGV. Here the CDR3 reads CASSSLGGEETQYF. The DNA for the CDR3 is TGTGCCAGCAGCTCGCTAGGGGGGGAAGAGACCCAGTACTTC.

The chain employs TRBV6-1 and TRBJ2-1; 8 bases map to TRBD2. V was clipped by 0 bases and J by 10 bases; unmatched bases: 8. There are 15 residues in the CDR3. The germline gives CDR1 MNHNS, CDR2 SASEGT. CDR3 nucleotides: TGTGCCAGCAGTGAAGCGAGACCGGGACTAGGGGAGCAGTTCTTC. It encodes CASSEARPGLGEQFF.

This clone has just one count. The rearrangement links TRBV7-2 to TRBJ2-7; tentative D call: TRBD2 (7 bases). V lost 1 base and J lost 2, with 12 bases in between. The CDR3 totals 15 residues. CDR1 and CDR2 (germline): SGHTA, FQGNSA. This CDR3 is CASSLGWGGPYEQYF. The CDR3 coding sequence is TGTGCCAGCAGCTTAGGATGGGGGGGGCCCTACGAGCAGTACTTC.

The V and J genes are TRBV27 and TRBJ2-7; tentative D call: TRBD1 (5 bases). Germline CDR1 is MNHEY and CDR2 is SMNVEV (reference sequence). The V gene lost 8 bases and the J gene lost 1 base, with 12 bases spanning the gap. There are 13 residues in the CDR3. CDR3 nucleotides: TGTGCCAGCGGGGCCTTCAGTTCCTACGAGCAGTACTTC. Protein product: CASGAFSSYEQYF.

J is TRBJ1-4 and V is TRBV29-1; tentative D call: TRBD1 (6 bases). This CDR3 contains 16 residues. The germline CDR1 and CDR2 sequences are SQVTM and ANQGSEA. The V gene lost 0 bases and the J gene lost 8 bases, with 19 bases spanning the gap. The CDR3 spells CSVEDWRQEGDEKLFF. Written as DNA, the CDR3 is TGCAGCGTTGAAGATTGGAGACAGGAGGGAGACGAAAAACTGTTTTTT.

The V and J genes are TRBV28 and TRBJ2-1; TRBD1 aligns across 7 bases. The germline CDR1 and CDR2 sequences are MDHEN and SYDVKM. The CDR3 runs to 14 residues. Losses at the gene ends were 6 bases for V and 0 bases for J; bases not matched to a gene: 2. CDR3 in amino acids: CASRTGNSYNEQFF. The CDR3 region has the DNA TGTGCCAGCAGGACAGGGAACTCCTACAATGAGCAGTTCTTC.

The CDR3 sequence: CAWSISLSGNEQFF. DNA for the CDR3: TGTGCCTGGAGTATAAGCTTATCAGGGAATGAGCAGTTCTTC. The genes are TRBV30 and TRBJ2-1, with a tentative D call TRBD1 (5 bases). The CDR3 consists of 14 residues. CDR1 and CDR2 from the germline V gene are GTSNPN and SVGIG (reference sequence). The germline V and J ends were trimmed by 2 bases and 7 bases, with 15 bases remaining between them.

This clone has more than one count but fewer than ten. Different DNA sequences within this sample yield the same CDR3. The rearrangement links TRBV2 to TRBJ1-1, with D maybe TRBD1 (5 bases). V lost 8 bases and J 7 bases, leaving 11 bases between the germline ends. The CDR3 has 11 residues. Germline assignment: CDR1 SNHLY and CDR2 FYNNEI. DNA of the CDR3: TGTGCCAGCGGCCCGGGACTTGAAGCTTTCTTT. This encodes CASGPGLEAFF.

The chain combines TRBV13 with TRBJ2-1; 10 nucleotides align to TRBD2. V shed 1 base and J 0 bases; nucleotides not matched to a gene: 9. The CDR3 is 19 residues long. Germline V gene data show CDR1 as PRHDT and CDR2 as FYEKMQ (reference sequence). CDR3 residues: CASSLDGAGGPGSYNEQFF. DNA for the CDR3: TGTGCCAGCAGCTTAGATGGAGCGGGAGGGCCGGGCTCCTACAATGAGCAGTTCTTC.

The rearrangement uses TRBV7-9 and TRBJ2-7; 7 positions match TRBD1. CDR3 length: 14 residues. Germline V CDR1 and CDR2: SEHNR, FQNEAQ (reference sequence). The junction had 3 bases not matched to a gene; V was cut back by 4 bases and J by 0 bases. The CDR3 protein is CASSSDRVSYEQYF. In DNA form, the CDR3 reads TGTGCCAGCAGCTCCGACAGGGTCTCCTACGAGCAGTACTTC.

This chain uses TRBV6-5 with TRBJ1-1; TRBD1 matches 8 bases. V trimming: 2 bases; J trimming: 11 bases; junction bases outside the gene matches: 7. There are 13 residues in the CDR3. Germline CDR1 is MNHEY and CDR2 is SVGAGI. The CDR3 DNA reads as TGTGCCAGCAGTTACGGGACAGGTTCCGGGGCTTTCTTT. Its translation: CASSYGTGSGAFF.